Listed below are T cell receptor beta chains from one sample, sequenced in a study of T cells in Graves' hyperthyroidism and ophthalmopathy. TCRdb reprocessed the multiplex PCR reads via MiXCR and lists one record per CDR3 protein. This table holds 600,000 to 650,000 distinct CDR3 sequences, 15% to 20% found once. Sequencing was carried out using blood. These receptors were collected from a woman aged 25 to 39 with Graves' hyperthyroidism. The CDR3 runs from the conserved cysteine through the conserved F or W. The order of the fields is CDR3 DNA, CDR3 protein, V gene, J gene, D gene, clone size. The D gene is left open where the match is weak. Clone size is not always given. Where it is, it says once, few, many or a class for expanded clones.

TGTGCCAGCAGCTTTGCCCCAGCAAGAGACTCCTACAATGAGCAGTTCTTC	CASSFAPARDSYNEQFF	TRBV7-9	TRBJ2-1	NA	NA
TGCAGTGCTACTAGCGGGACTGAGCAGTTCTTC	CSATSGTEQFF	TRBV20-1	TRBJ2-1	TRBD2	NA
TGTGCCAGCAGCGTCGGCAGGGGTTATTCACCCCTCCACTTT	CASSVGRGYSPLHF	TRBV9	TRBJ1-6	NA	many
TGTGCCAGCTCACCCCCGGGGGTCCCGCCCTACGAGCAGTACTTC	CASSPPGVPPYEQYF	TRBV18	TRBJ2-7	NA	many
TGCAGTGCTAAGAATGAAGGGCAGCTGGATTACTATGGCTACACCTTC	CSAKNEGQLDYYGYTF	TRBV20-1	TRBJ1-2	NA	many
TGTGCCAGCAGTACCGGGACTAGCGGCTTCACAGATACGCAGTATTTT	CASSTGTSGFTDTQYF	TRBV2	TRBJ2-3	TRBD2	many
TGTGCCAGCAGTGACACGGGAGGGCCTTTAGAGCAGTTCTTC	CASSDTGGPLEQFF	TRBV6-1	TRBJ2-1	TRBD2	few
TGTGCCAGCAGTGGGAACCCGGACGGGACTAACTATGGCTACACCTTC	CASSGNPDGTNYGYTF	TRBV6-1	TRBJ1-2	NA	many
TGTGCCAGCAGTGAGAGGTTAGGGCGAAACAATGAGCAGTTCTTC	CASSERLGRNNEQFF	TRBV2	TRBJ2-1	NA	many
TGTGCCAGCAGCTCACTTAAGGGTCCCTACGAGCAGTACTTC	CASSSLKGPYEQYF	TRBV7-2	TRBJ2-7	NA	few
TGTGCCAGCAGCCCTAAAAGAGAGATAGACGAGCAGTTCTTC	CASSPKREIDEQFF	TRBV5-6	TRBJ2-1	NA	few
TGTGCCAGCAGTCCGGACAGGGTTGGAAACACCATATATTTT	CASSPDRVGNTIYF	TRBV6-2/TRBV6-3	TRBJ1-3	TRBD1	many
TGTGCCAGCAGTTCATCCCCGGGACTAGCGGGAGGGCCGGCAGATACGCAGTATTTT	CASSSSPGLAGGPADTQYF	TRBV12-3/TRBV12-4	TRBJ2-3	TRBD2	many